This T cell receptor beta chain was recovered during a study of OX40 agonist ivuxolimab in advanced cancers. Across the study: Patients in the trial were receiving intravenous ivuxolimab every 2 weeks, at doses of 0.01 to 10 mg/kg. Two cutaneous melanoma patients and one hepatocellular carcinoma patient, three in all, had partial responses.

Findings and limits, study-wide: Relative to CD4+, CD8+ T cells held more expanded clones on average. At 0.1-3.0 mg/kg, partial responders had clonal expansion among the lowest observed.

Generated by immunoSEQ multiplex PCR, the TCRdb table keeps only in-frame clones and is missing some. The sample contains more than 50,000 clones, 80% to 90% of which appear only once. With regard to this clone: Antigen: not known.

V shed 2 bases and J shed 0 bases, with 5 bases lying between them. CDR1 and CDR2 (germline): MNHEY, SMNVEV (reference sequence). This CDR3 has 14 amino acids. The material was CD4+ or CD8+ T cells sorted from blood, obtained in a trial of the OX40 agonist ivuxolimab. The origin of this receptor is an adult with an advanced solid tumor such as melanoma, head and neck, liver or kidney cancer. The chain is built from TRBV27 and TRBJ1-3; D ambiguous. This CDR3 is CASSLTASGNTIYF. DNA for the CDR3: TGTGCCAGCAGTTTAACTGCCTCTGGAAACACCATATATTTT.